This TCR beta chain was identified in a study of T cell responses to AZD1222 COVID-19 vaccine (dated by TCRdb to the early 2020s). With regard to the full study: A total of over 230 trial participants underwent TCR sequencing, of whom around 210 had received two doses of AZD1222 and some 25 had received two doses of the MenACWY control vaccine. Enrollment into the trials was organized by age into subgroups of 18-55, 56-69 and 70-plus years, and those subgroups contained about 160, 30 and 59 TCR-sequenced participants, respectively.

General study outcomes and caveats: In the small 56-69-year group, the increase in depth fell short of significance, most likely because of low power. Because no day 14 peak-response samples were available, the repertoires could be characterized only after the peak T cell response. Conclusions about previously exposed vaccinees are limited, since just five to seven AZD1222 recipients were seropositive for SARS-CoV-2 at baseline. Most participants were white British and females outnumbered males, and the authors suggested that clonal diversity may have been underestimated. Nearly half of unique spike-specific TCRs reportedly recognized epitopes outside regions mutated in the B.1.351 and B.1.1.7 variants. Spike-specific TCR breadth and depth rose significantly after two AZD1222 doses compared with day 0 and with MenACWY recipients. The vaccine-associated CD4 TCRs covered the entire spike protein, and the dominant responses fell in regions 160-218 and 743-854.

The CDR3 regions of human TCRbeta chains were analyzed by immunosequencing. The published analysis was carried out like this. TCRs in the repertoires were compared against a reference library of SARS-CoV-2-specific TCRs that had been generated with the MIRA antigen-specificity platform. Breadth meant the fraction of unique TCRs that were SARS-CoV-2-associated, whereas depth meant the fraction of total T cells that were SARS-CoV-2-associated. Using the MIRA data, each spike-specific TCR was assigned both to the spike region to which the TCR was reactive and to a CD4 or CD8 class. Log10-transformed breadth and depth values were compared by one-way ANOVA with Sidak's multiple comparisons tests. TCRdb carries this immuneACCESS record with in-frame sequences only. Its versions omit some clonotypes, under half of them owing to an unresolved V gene in the studies checked, with the rest unexplained. D and trimming come from the DNA, and the V and J calls and clone size come from that table. This sample gives some 250,000 clones in total; around 92% of them show up just once. The ten largest clones capture about 0.5% of the sample.

In the paper's terms, the time point label means: about 28 days (+/-7) after the second vaccine dose. AZD1222 recipients given second doses at about 4 weeks or at about 12 weeks were pooled, since spike-specific TCR depth and breadth were not found to differ between the two schedules. Vaccinee samples came from UK trials COV001 and COV002, including a single-blind randomized controlled phase 2/3 trial of AZD1222 (ChAdOx1 nCoV-19) in healthy adults. Trial participant PBMC samples were collected at day 0 and day 28 after the second dose for TCRbeta chain sequencing. The CDR3 has 14 amino acids, counting the end cysteine and phenylalanine. The retained sequence is limited to the CDR3, 42 bases, with the frame set at the first base. Trimming accounts for 6 bases at V and 1 base at J, while the number of junction bases matched to no gene is 5. CDR1 and CDR2 (MNHEY, SVGAGI) derive from the germline V gene.

This clone was observed once. The antigen it recognizes is unknown. Base qualities are not provided; no much larger clone lies one nucleotide away. The specimen comprised peripheral blood, sampled 28 days after the second AZD1222 dose. The chain is encoded by TRBV6-5 joined to TRBJ1-1, with TRBD1 matching 7 junction bases. This receptor was identified in an adult who received the AZD1222 COVID-19 vaccine. The nucleotide sequence is TGTGCCAGCAGCCAGACAGGGACGAACACTGAAGCTTTCTTT. This yields the protein CASSQTGTNTEAFF.